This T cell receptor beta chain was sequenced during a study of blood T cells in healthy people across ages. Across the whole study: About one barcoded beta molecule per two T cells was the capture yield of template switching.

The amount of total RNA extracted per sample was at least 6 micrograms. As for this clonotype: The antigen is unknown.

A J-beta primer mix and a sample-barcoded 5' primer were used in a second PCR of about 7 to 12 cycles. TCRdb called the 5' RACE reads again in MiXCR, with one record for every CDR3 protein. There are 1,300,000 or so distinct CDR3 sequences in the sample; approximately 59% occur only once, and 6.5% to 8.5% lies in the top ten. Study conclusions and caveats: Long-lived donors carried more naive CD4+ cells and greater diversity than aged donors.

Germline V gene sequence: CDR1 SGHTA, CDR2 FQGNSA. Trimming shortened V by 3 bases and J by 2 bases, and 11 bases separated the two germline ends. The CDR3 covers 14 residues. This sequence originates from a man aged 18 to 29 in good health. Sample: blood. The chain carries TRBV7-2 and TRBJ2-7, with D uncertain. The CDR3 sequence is CASSLNSPAYEQYF. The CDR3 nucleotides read TGTGCCAGCAGCTTGAATAGCCCCGCCTACGAGCAGTACTTC.